The 32 T cell receptor beta chains in this list originate from one sample, sequenced in a study of T cell responses to AZD1222 COVID-19 vaccine. Data came from immunoSEQ multiplex PCR; TCRdb stores just in-frame clones and leaves some out. The top ten clones hold roughly 2.8% of a sample with 95,000 or so clones, around nine tenths of them seen once. Source: peripheral blood, taken on day 0 of AZD1222 vaccination. The receptor set was obtained from an adult in good health.

The J gene is TRBJ1-5, the V gene TRBV21-1; TRBD1, as called in the table, went unchecked against the DNA. TRBV21-1 has pseudogene status. This CDR3 has 16 amino acids. The DNA for the CDR3 is TGTGCCAGCAGCAATCTTGGGGCTTCGAGCAATCAGCCCCAGCATTTT. Residues: CASSNLGASSNQPQHF.

The J gene is TRBJ2-3, the V gene TRBV19; D is ambiguous. CDR1 and CDR2 (germline): LNHDA, SQIVND (reference sequence). Trimming took 5 bases from V and 4 from J, leaving 13 bases between them. The CDR3 is 14 residues long. The CDR3 protein is CASSWGILADTQYF. DNA for the CDR3: TGTGCCAGTAGTTGGGGAATATTGGCAGATACGCAGTATTTT.

Details on this clone: At one boundary the junction diverges from the germline segment, which might be a read error. The V and J genes are TRBV6-5 and TRBJ2-2; a possible D gene is TRBD1 (5 bases). Germline V CDR1 and CDR2: MNHEY, SVGAGI. The CDR3 has 14 amino acids. CDR3 nucleotide sequence: TGTGCCAGCAAACAGGCCGTTAACAACGGGGAGCTGTTTTTT. This translates into CASKQAVNNGELFF.

The gene calls are TRBV10-1 and TRBJ2-3; a weak D match, TRBD1 (6 bases). V lost 0 bases and J 2 bases, leaving 12 bases between the germline ends. Germline assignment: CDR1 WNHNN and CDR2 SYGVQD (reference sequence). The CDR3 covers 16 residues. In nucleotides, the CDR3 is TGCGCCAGCAGTGAGTCCGCGACAGGAACCACAGATACGCAGTATTTT. Its protein product is CASSESATGTTDTQYF.

This clone showed up just a few times. V gene TRBV6-1 combines with J gene TRBJ2-5, with TRBD2 matching over 10 bases. The V and J ends lost 3 bases and 2 bases, in that order; junction bases with no gene match: 3. This CDR3 comprises 15 residues. Looked up from germline, CDR1 is MNHNS and CDR2 is SASEGT. The CDR3 DNA reads as TGTGCCAGCAGTGAGTCTAGCGGGGGACAAGAGACCCAGTACTTC. Translation gives CASSESSGGQETQYF.

V is TRBV18 and J is TRBJ1-2, with D tentatively TRBD1 (6 bases). Germline CDR1 KGHSH, CDR2 LQKENI. Trimming cost V 0 bases and J 4 bases, with 15 bases left between them. The CDR3 is made up of 16 amino acids. The CDR3 DNA is TGTGCCAGCTCACCACCAGACCCCACAGGGCCCTATGGCTACACCTTC. It specifies CASSPPDPTGPYGYTF.

In its sample, this clone was seen once. The J gene is TRBJ2-3, the V gene TRBV28; D call uncertain. The CDR3 is 13 amino acids. With 2 bases removed from V and 0 bases from J, the gap between germline ends came to 3 bases. Germline assignment: CDR1 MDHEN and CDR2 SYDVKM. The chain's CDR3 is CASSLRSTDTQYF. CDR3 coding DNA: TGTGCCAGCAGTTTAAGGAGCACAGATACGCAGTATTTT.

The CDR3, as DNA: TGCGCCAGCAGCACTAGACAGGAGAACACTGAAGCTTTCTTT. Its translation: CASSTRQENTEAFF. The J gene is TRBJ1-1, the V gene TRBV5-1, with D tentatively TRBD1 (6 bases). Trimming removed 4 bases from V and 1 base from J, with 11 bases in between. The germline V gene encodes CDR1 SGHRS and CDR2 YFSETQ. This CDR3 region has 14 residues.

The V and J genes are TRBV6-5 and TRBJ1-6; 8 bases line up with TRBD1. Trimming cost V 0 bases and J 6 bases; bases outside gene matches: 4. This CDR3 has 16 amino acids. The germline V gene has CDR1 MNHEY and CDR2 SVGAGI. CDR3 protein: CASSYSQGALNSPLHF. DNA for the CDR3: TGTGCCAGCAGTTACTCGCAGGGGGCGCTTAATTCACCCCTCCACTTT.

The rearrangement joins TRBV3-1 (or the pseudogene TRBV3-2) to TRBJ2-7, with TRBD1 as a possible D gene (6 bases). This CDR3 region has 14 residues. V lost 0 bases and J 7 bases, leaving 13 bases between the germline ends. Germline-derived CDR1 and CDR2 are LGHDT and YNNKEL (reference sequence). CDR3 coding DNA: TGTGCCAGCAGCCAAGAACAGGGCAGTGAAGAGCAGTACTTC. Protein sequence: CASSQEQGSEEQYF.

By frequency in the sample, this clone is medium-sized. Other nucleotide sequences in the sample specify the same CDR3. This CDR3 reads CASSVAREETQYF. In DNA, the CDR3 is TGTGCCAGCAGCGTAGCCAGGGAAGAGACCCAGTACTTC. This sequence joins TRBV9 and TRBJ2-5, with D tentatively TRBD1 (5 bases). The V end was cut by 0 bases, the J end by 3 bases, with 6 bases between. CDR3 length equals 13 residues. Germline V gives CDR1 SGDLS, CDR2 YYNGEE.

This clone was detected a few times. This chain connects TRBV5-1 to TRBJ2-3; 7 nucleotides line up with TRBD2. After removal of 7 bases from V and 1 base from J, the junction contained 6 bases not matched to a gene. This CDR3 is built from 14 residues. Germline-derived CDR1 and CDR2 are SGHRS and YFSETQ. The CDR3 DNA sequence: TGCGCCAGCGGCACGGGGGGACGCACAGATACGCAGTATTTT. This translates into CASGTGGRTDTQYF. Based on the CDR3 plus reference TRBV5-1 and TRBJ2-3, the full variable domain is KAGVTQTPRYLIKTRGQQVTLSCSPISGHRSVSWYQQTPGQGLQFLFEYFSETQRNKGNFPGRFSGRQFSNSRSEMNVSTLELGDSALYLCASGTGGRTDTQYFGPGTRLTVL.

The chain employs TRBV7-2 and TRBJ1-4; TRBD1 agrees at 10 bases. J lost 5 bases, V lost 4 bases, and 1 base had no gene match. CDR1 is SGHTA, CDR2 FQGNSA, per germline. The length of the CDR3 is 14 residues. CDR3: CASSSTGGNEKLFF. CDR3 in DNA: TGTGCCAGCAGCTCGACAGGGGGCAATGAAAAACTGTTTTTT.

This chain uses TRBV6-5 with TRBJ2-5; perhaps TRBD1 as D (6 bases). V lost 6 bases, J lost 1 base, and 9 bases lay in between. Germline CDR1 is MNHEY and CDR2 is SVGAGI. The CDR3 length is 13 residues. As DNA, the CDR3 is TGTGCCAGCAGGACCAGGGGCCAAGAGACCCAGTACTTC. Translating it yields CASRTRGQETQYF.

The chain has TRBV19 and TRBJ2-7; a weak D match, TRBD1 (5 bases). The CDR3 covers 13 residues. Germline V CDR1 and CDR2: LNHDA, SQIVND (reference sequence). V was cut by 5 bases and J by 0 bases, with 8 bases left in between. As DNA, the CDR3 is TGTGCCAGTAGTCAGACAGTCTCCTACGAGCAGTACTTC. Translation gives CASSQTVSYEQYF.

CDR3 sequence reads: CASSQAGRNTIYF. DNA for the CDR3: TGCGCCAGCAGCCAAGCGGGTCGAAACACCATATATTTT. The V gene is TRBV4-1, the J gene TRBJ1-3; D not certain. The CDR3 has 13 residues. V lost 1 base, J lost 5 bases, and 6 bases lay in between. CDR1 is MGHRA and CDR2 is YSYEKL in the germline V gene.

V usage is TRBV6-2 or TRBV6-3 and J usage is TRBJ1-5, with 7 positions matching TRBD1. The CDR3 has 16 amino acids. V was clipped by 2 bases and J by 6 bases; unmatched bases: 10. The V gene's germline CDR1 is MNHEY and CDR2 SVGEGT. The CDR3 loop is CASSYLTGARGQPQHF. The CDR3 DNA sequence: TGTGCCAGCAGTTACCTAACAGGGGCGAGGGGTCAGCCCCAGCATTTT.

Here the CDR3 DNA reads TGTGCCAGCAGCCTAGAGGGCAGGGGCCTGAAGACCCAGTACTTC. Translating gives CASSLEGRGLKTQYF. The chain is built from TRBV2 and TRBJ2-5; D perhaps matches TRBD1 (6 bases). Germline V gene sequence: CDR1 SNHLY, CDR2 FYNNEI. V gave up 6 bases and J gave up 6 bases, with 20 bases separating them. This CDR3 has 15 amino acids.

The rearrangement links TRBV7-8 to TRBJ2-1, with D tentatively TRBD1 (7 bases). CDR3 length: 16 residues. V lost 5 bases to trimming and J lost 8 bases, with 22 bases between them. Germline values: CDR1 SGHVS, CDR2 FQNEAQ. The CDR3 DNA follows: TGTGCCAGCAGCCCGCGTACCAGGGGGGTCTTGTATGAGCAGTTCTTC. Its translation is CASSPRTRGVLYEQFF.

The sample holds one count of this clone. The V call is TRBV11-2, the J call TRBJ2-7; TRBD1 matches 11 bases. CDR1 is SGHAT, CDR2 FQNNGV, per germline. With V trimmed by 8 bases and J by 3 bases, 6 bases remained unmatched. The CDR3 runs to 14 residues. The DNA of the CDR3 is TGTGCCAGCTCATCCGGGACAGGGGGCTACGAGCAGTACTTC. Its translation: CASSSGTGGYEQYF.

The V and J genes are TRBV12-3 or TRBV12-4 and TRBJ1-4, with a possible D match to TRBD1 (6 bases). The V end was cut by 6 bases, the J end by 5 bases, with 10 bases between. The CDR3 length is 13 residues. The CDR3 sequence: CASSRDRNEKLFF. The CDR3 DNA sequence: TGTGCCAGCAGCCGTGACAGGAATGAAAAACTGTTTTTT.

This chain joins TRBV28 and TRBJ1-2, with 12 nucleotides matching TRBD1. The CDR3 has 17 residues. In germline, CDR1 is MDHEN, CDR2 SYDVKM. The ends lost 5 bases at V and 7 bases at J; junction bases unmatched: 14. The CDR3 DNA reads TGTGCCAGCAGTGACCCCGGGACAGGGGGCCGCTGGAGTGGCTACACCTTC. Translation: CASSDPGTGGRWSGYTF.

The chain combines TRBV5-8 with TRBJ1-1, with D perhaps matching TRBD1 (6 bases). The CDR3 is 12 residues long. Trimming pared 9 bases from V and 4 bases from J, leaving 13 bases between. Germline-derived CDR1 and CDR2 are SGHTS and YDEGEE. The CDR3 region is CAIQGGGTEAFF. In DNA, the CDR3 is TGTGCCATACAGGGCGGTGGCACTGAAGCTTTCTTT.

The chain recombines TRBV19 with TRBJ1-2; 10 bases fit TRBD1. Germline values: CDR1 LNHDA, CDR2 SQIVND (reference sequence). This CDR3 region has 16 residues. After removal of 5 bases from V and 4 bases from J, the junction contained 10 bases not matched to a gene. CDR3 bases: TGTGCCAGTAGTTCCCCCGGGACAGGGGACATCTATGGCTACACCTTC. This gives the protein CASSSPGTGDIYGYTF.

The chain is built from TRBV6-2 or TRBV6-3 and TRBJ2-3; weak D call: TRBD2 (7 bases). V gave up 8 bases and J gave up 0 bases, with 18 bases separating them. The length of the CDR3 is 16 residues. Germline V gene sequence: CDR1 MNHEY, CDR2 SVGEGT. Here the CDR3 DNA reads TGTGCCAGCTGTTTCCGCGGGGGCCCTAGCACAGATACGCAGTATTTT. Translating it yields CASCFRGGPSTDTQYF.

This chain joins TRBV6-2 or TRBV6-3 and TRBJ1-4, with D uncertain. Germline assignment: CDR1 MNHEY and CDR2 SVGEGT. CDR3 size: 14 residues. Trimming stripped 4 bases from V and 4 bases from J, with 10 bases between. In DNA form, the CDR3 reads TGTGCCAGCAGTTCCGGGGTTTATAATGAAAAACTGTTTTTT. Its protein product is CASSSGVYNEKLFF.

The V and J genes are TRBV30 and TRBJ2-1, with D possibly matching TRBD1 (5 bases). The CDR3 sequence is 16 residues long. The germline CDR1 and CDR2 sequences are GTSNPN and SVGIG (reference sequence). V was trimmed by 4 bases and J by 2 bases, leaving 18 bases between them. The CDR3 here is CAWTIMGLMTYNEQFF. CDR3 DNA sequence: TGTGCCTGGACTATAATGGGGCTAATGACCTACAATGAGCAGTTCTTC.

The rearrangement joins TRBV7-9 to TRBJ2-6, with D possibly TRBD1 on 6 matching bases. The CDR3 extends over 15 amino acids. V shed 5 bases and J shed 2 bases, with 10 bases lying between them. Germline loops: CDR1 SEHNR, CDR2 FQNEAQ (reference sequence). CDR3 in DNA: TGTGCCAGCAGCCGGTCAGGGGCTGGGGCCAACGTCCTGACTTTC. Encoded protein: CASSRSGAGANVLTF.

The chain recombines TRBV18 with TRBJ1-1, with 8 nucleotides matching TRBD1. The V and J ends lost 3 bases and 1 base, in that order; junction bases with no gene match: 4. The CDR3 totals 15 residues. CDR1 and CDR2 from the germline V gene are KGHSH and LQKENI. Here the CDR3 reads CASSPGQARNTEAFF. The CDR3 DNA reads as TGTGCCAGCTCACCGGGACAGGCTAGGAACACTGAAGCTTTCTTT.

The chain is built from TRBV6-5 and TRBJ1-1; D is unclear. This CDR3 is built from 15 residues. V lost 6 bases to trimming and J lost 11 bases, with 25 bases between them. Per germline, CDR1 MNHEY and CDR2 SVGAGI. In DNA form, the CDR3 reads TGTGCCAGCAGCTCCATCCCCCCCCCAACCTTTGGGGCTTTCTTT. It encodes CASSSIPPPTFGAFF.

The rearrangement links TRBV6-6 to TRBJ1-4; D is unclear. V shed 6 bases and J shed 7 bases, with 12 bases lying between them. CDR3 length: 13 residues. CDR1 and CDR2 (germline): MNHNY, SVGAGI (reference sequence). In DNA form, the CDR3 reads TGTGCCAGCAGGGGCCCCTCTGGTGAAAAACTGTTTTTT. Translated: CASRGPSGEKLFF.

The rearrangement uses TRBV5-1 and TRBJ1-2; 7 bases align to TRBD1. CDR1 and CDR2 from the germline V gene are SGHRS and YFSETQ. This CDR3 is 13 amino acids long. J was trimmed by 2 bases and V by 4 bases; bases with no gene match: 2. The CDR3 here is CASSAGQNYGYTF. The DNA of the CDR3 is TGCGCCAGCAGCGCGGGACAGAACTATGGCTACACCTTC.